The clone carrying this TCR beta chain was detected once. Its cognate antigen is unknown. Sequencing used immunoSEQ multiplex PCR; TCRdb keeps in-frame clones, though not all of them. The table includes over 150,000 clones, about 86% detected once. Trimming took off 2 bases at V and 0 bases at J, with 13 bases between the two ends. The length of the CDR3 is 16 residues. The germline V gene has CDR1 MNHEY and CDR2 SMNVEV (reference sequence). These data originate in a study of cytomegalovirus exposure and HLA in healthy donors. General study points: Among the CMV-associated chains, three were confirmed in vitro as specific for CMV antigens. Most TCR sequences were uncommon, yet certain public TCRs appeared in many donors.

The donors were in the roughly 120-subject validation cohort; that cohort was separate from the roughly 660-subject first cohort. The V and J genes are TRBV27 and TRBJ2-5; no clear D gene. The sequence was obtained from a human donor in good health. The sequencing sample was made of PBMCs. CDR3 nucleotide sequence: TGTGCCAGCAGTTTACACGCAGGTATATACCAAGAGACCCAGTACTTC. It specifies CASSLHAGIYQETQYF.